Listed here are 9 T cell receptor beta chains from one sample, sequenced in a study of tumor-infiltrating lymphocytes in primary liver carcinoma. Blood RNA came from unsorted whole blood; germline DNA was also extracted. With a constant-region primer, TCR beta cDNA was made from 400 to 550 ng of total RNA. Library construction for TCR beta comprised three nested multiplex PCR rounds performed with slightly modified ARM-PCR. TRBV1-TRBV30 forward primers paired with a C-beta reverse primer drove the first two PCR rounds, about 9 cycles each. One entry per CDR3 protein results from TCRdb running MiXCR on the multiplex PCR reads. Altogether hundreds of thousands of distinct CDR3 sequences are present, 45% to 70% being singletons, with the ten largest covering approximately 15%. The sample taken for sequencing was peripheral blood. These receptors were taken from a woman aged 30 to 39 with primary liver carcinoma and hepatitis B virus infection.

Concerning this clonotype itself: Given a much more abundant clone one base away, this may be a read error. This chain joins TRBV28 and TRBJ2-2; no definite D call. This CDR3 is 12 amino acids long. The germline V gene has CDR1 MDHEN and CDR2 SYDVKM. CDR3 loop: CARSFNTGELFF. The DNA of the CDR3 is TGTGCCAGGAGTTTTAACACCGGGGAGCTGTTTTTT.

This clonotype was counted ten times or more. This chain uses TRBV6-2 or TRBV6-3 with TRBJ2-1; a possible D gene is TRBD2 (6 bases). The CDR3 extends over 15 amino acids. Germline CDR1 reads MNHEY; CDR2 reads SVGEGT. V lost 0 bases to trimming and J lost 6 bases, with 12 bases between them. The CDR3 DNA reads as TGTGCCAGCAGTTACTCGGGACTCCCTGGCAATGAGCAGTTCTTC. Translation: CASSYSGLPGNEQFF.

This chain uses TRBV13 with TRBJ2-2, with D perhaps assigned TRBD1 or TRBD2 (5 bases each). The CDR3 totals 13 residues. Germline CDR1 PRHDT, CDR2 FYEKMQ (reference sequence). Trimming left V 5 bases short and J 5 bases short, with 9 bases between. For the CDR3, the DNA is TGTGCCAGCAGCGTCAGGGAGACCGGGGAGCTGTTTTTT. It specifies CASSVRETGELFF.

Worth noting for this clonotype: A much larger clone differs from this one at a single base, so this may be a read error. The conserved phenylalanine or tryptophan normally closing the CDR3 is absent here, so this likely arose from a read error. This chain joins TRBV4-3 and TRBJ2-3; tentative D call: TRBD1 (5 bases). The CDR3 sequence is 17 residues long. Trimming took 5 bases from V and 0 from J, leaving 18 bases between them. CDR1 and CDR2 from the germline V gene are LGHNA and YSLEER. The CDR3 is CASSSSSGPSSTDTQYS. CDR3 nucleotide sequence: TGCGCCAGCAGCAGTTCTTCAGGGCCTTCTAGCACAGATACGCAGTATTCT.

The genes are TRBV29-1 and TRBJ2-5, with 11 bases aligning to TRBD1. The CDR3 is made up of 14 amino acids. J lost 9 bases, V lost 5 bases, and 11 bases had no gene match. The germline gives CDR1 SQVTM, CDR2 ANQGSEA. The CDR3 is CSVWTGQGASPQYF. Written as DNA, the CDR3 is TGCAGCGTTTGGACAGGACAGGGGGCTTCCCCCCAGTACTTC.

As concerns this clonotype: This may stem from a read error, because a much larger clone lies one nucleotide away. The genes are TRBV12-3 or TRBV12-4 and TRBJ1-2, with D unresolved. The CDR3 has 13 residues. CDR3 loop: CVSSPGANYGYTF. The CDR3 nucleotides are TGTGTCAGCAGTCCCGGGGCTAACTATGGCTACACCTTC.

About this clonotype: This may arise from a read error, as a much more abundant clone is one base away. V gene TRBV6-5 combines with J gene TRBJ1-3; D remains unclear. The CDR3 has 16 amino acids. Per the germline V gene, CDR1 is MNHEY and CDR2 is SVGAGI. The CDR3 sequence: CANSYGQPISGNTIYF. In DNA form, the CDR3 reads TGTGCCAACAGTTATGGGCAGCCCATCTCTGGAAACACCATATATTTT.

This clonotype was recorded many times. The V gene is TRBV6-1, the J gene TRBJ1-1, with 8 bases matching TRBD1. V shed 4 bases and J 5 bases; nucleotides not matched to a gene: 6. The CDR3 has 14 amino acids. Germline values: CDR1 MNHNS, CDR2 SASEGT. The CDR3 DNA reads as TGTGCCAGCAGTGGTAAACAGGGGGATACTGAAGCTTTCTTT. Protein product: CASSGKQGDTEAFF.

This clonotype has only a few counts. The J gene is TRBJ2-6, the V gene TRBV28; D not resolved. V dropped 1 base and J dropped 0 bases, with 7 bases sitting between them. CDR3 length equals 16 residues. Germline values: CDR1 MDHEN, CDR2 SYDVKM. CDR3 coding DNA: TGTGCCAGCAGTTTATACAGCACCTCTGGGGCCAACGTCCTGACTTTC. Amino acid sequence: CASSLYSTSGANVLTF. The entire variable domain, with the rest obtained from reference TRBV28 and TRBJ2-6, is as follows: DVKVTQSSRYLVKRTGEKVFLECVQDMDHENMFWYRQDPGLGLRLIYFSYDVKMKEKGDIPEGYSVSREKKERFSLILESASTNQTSMYLCASSLYSTSGANVLTFGAGSRLTVL.